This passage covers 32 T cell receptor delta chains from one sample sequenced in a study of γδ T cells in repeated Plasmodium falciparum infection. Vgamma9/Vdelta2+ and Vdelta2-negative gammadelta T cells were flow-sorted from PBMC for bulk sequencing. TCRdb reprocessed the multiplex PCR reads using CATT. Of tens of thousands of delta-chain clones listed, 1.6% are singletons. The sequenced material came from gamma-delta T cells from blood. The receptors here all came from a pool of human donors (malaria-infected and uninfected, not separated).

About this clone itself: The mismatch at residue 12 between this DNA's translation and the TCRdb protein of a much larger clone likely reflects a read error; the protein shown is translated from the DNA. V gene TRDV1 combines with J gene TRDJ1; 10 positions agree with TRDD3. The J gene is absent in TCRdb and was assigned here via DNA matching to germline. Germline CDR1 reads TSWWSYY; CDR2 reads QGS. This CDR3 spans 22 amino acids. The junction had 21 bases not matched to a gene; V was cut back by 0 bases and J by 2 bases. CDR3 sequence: CALGELLRVSDRGDTRTDKLIF. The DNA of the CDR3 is TGTGCTCTTGGGGAACTCCTACGTGTCTCGGACCGGGGGGATACGAGGACCGATAAACTCATCTTT.

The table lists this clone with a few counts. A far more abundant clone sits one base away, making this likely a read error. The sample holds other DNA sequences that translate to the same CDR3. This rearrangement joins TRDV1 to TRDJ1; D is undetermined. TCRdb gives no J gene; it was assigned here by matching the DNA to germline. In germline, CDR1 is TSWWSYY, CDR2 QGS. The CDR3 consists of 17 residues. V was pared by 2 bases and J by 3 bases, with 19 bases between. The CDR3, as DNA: TGTGCTCTTGGGGAAGGAACAAGGAGCCCATCCTCCGATAAACTCATCTTT. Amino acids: CALGEGTRSPSSDKLIF.

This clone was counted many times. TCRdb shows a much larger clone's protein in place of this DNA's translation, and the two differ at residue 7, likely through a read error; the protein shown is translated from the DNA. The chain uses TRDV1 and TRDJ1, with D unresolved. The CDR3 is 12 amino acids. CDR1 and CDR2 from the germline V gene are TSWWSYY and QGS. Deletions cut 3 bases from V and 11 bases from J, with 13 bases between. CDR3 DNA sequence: TGTGCTCTTGGGGAGACCAAGAGTAGGCTCATCTTT. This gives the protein CALGETKSRLIF.

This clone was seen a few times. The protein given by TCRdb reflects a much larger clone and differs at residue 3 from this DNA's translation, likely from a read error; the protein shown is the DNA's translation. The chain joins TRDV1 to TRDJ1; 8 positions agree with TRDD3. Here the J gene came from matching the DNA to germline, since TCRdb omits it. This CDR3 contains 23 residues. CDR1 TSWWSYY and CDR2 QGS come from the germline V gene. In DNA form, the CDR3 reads TGTGCTCCTGGGGAACTTCCCTACGGCTGGGGGAAGCGGCTCTATCGAAACACCGATAAACTCATCTTT. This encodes CAPGELPYGWGKRLYRNTDKLIF.

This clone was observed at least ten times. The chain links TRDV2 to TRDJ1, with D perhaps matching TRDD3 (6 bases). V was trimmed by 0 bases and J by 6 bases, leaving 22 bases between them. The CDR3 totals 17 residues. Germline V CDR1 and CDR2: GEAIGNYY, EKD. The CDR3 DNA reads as TGTGCCTGTGACACCATATTGGGGGTCCCCGCAGGCCATAAACTCATCTTT. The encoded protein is CACDTILGVPAGHKLIF.

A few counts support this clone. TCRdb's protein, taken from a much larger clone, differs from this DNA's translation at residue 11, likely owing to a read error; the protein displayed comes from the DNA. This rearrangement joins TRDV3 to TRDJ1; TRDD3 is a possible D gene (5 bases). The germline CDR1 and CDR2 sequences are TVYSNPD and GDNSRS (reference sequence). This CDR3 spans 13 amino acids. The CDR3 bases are TGTGCCTTTAGCTCCCGTCAGGGGGTAAAACGCATCTTT. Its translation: CAFSSRQGVKRIF.

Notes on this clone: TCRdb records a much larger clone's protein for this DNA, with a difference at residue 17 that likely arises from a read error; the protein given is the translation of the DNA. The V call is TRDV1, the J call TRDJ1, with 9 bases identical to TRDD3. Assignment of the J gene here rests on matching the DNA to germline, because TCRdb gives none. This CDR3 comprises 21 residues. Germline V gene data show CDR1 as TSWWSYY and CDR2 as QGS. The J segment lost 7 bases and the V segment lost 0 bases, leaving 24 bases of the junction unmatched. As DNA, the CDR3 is TGTGCTCTTGGGGAACTCATCCCTTTGGGACGCTGTACTGGGGGACCAGGTAAACTCATCTTT. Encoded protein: CALGELIPLGRCTGGPGKLIF.

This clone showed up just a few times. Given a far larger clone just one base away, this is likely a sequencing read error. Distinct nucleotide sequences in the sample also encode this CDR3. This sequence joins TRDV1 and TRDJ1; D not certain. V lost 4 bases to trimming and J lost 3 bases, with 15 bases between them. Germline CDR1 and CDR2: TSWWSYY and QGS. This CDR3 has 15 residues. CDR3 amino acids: CALGVSRAPADKLIF. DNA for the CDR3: TGTGCTCTTGGGGTCTCCAGAGCCCCAGCCGATAAACTCATCTTT.

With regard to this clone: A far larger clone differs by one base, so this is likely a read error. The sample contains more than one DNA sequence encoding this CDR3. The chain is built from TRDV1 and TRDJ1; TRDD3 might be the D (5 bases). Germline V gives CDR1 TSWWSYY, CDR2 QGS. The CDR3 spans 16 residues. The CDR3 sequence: CALGELPPPYTDKLIF. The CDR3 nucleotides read TGCGCTCTTGGGGAACTGCCCCCACCGTACACCGATAAACTCATCTTT.

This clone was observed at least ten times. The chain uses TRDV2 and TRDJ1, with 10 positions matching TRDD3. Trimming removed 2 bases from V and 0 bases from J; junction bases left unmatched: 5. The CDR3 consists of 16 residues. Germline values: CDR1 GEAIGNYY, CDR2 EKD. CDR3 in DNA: TGTGCCTGTGACAATCTGGGGGATATTGACACCGATAAACTCATCTTT. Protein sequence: CACDNLGDIDTDKLIF.

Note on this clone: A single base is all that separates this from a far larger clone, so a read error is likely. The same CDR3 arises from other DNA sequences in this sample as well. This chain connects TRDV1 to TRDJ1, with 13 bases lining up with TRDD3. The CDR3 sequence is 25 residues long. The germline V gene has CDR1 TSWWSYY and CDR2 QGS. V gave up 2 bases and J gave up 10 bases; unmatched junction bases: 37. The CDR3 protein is CALGEISAPSRAPYWGIRVTIGLIF. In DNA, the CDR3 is TGTGCTCTTGGGGAAATTTCGGCTCCCTCGCGGGCCCCGTACTGGGGGATACGGGTTACAATAGGACTCATCTTT.

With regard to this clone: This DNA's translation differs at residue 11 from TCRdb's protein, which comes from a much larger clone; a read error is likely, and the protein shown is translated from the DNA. For the CDR3, the DNA is TGTGCTCTTGGGGAACGGGAGTACTGGGGGGTAAGTAGCTCCTGGGACACCCGACAGATGTTTTTC. Its protein product is CALGEREYWGVSSSWDTRQMFF. J is TRDJ3 and V is TRDV1, with TRDD3 matching over 8 bases. Germline CDR1 reads TSWWSYY; CDR2 reads QGS. Losses at the gene ends were 1 base for V and 0 bases for J; bases not matched to a gene: 14. The CDR3 loop spans 22 amino acids.

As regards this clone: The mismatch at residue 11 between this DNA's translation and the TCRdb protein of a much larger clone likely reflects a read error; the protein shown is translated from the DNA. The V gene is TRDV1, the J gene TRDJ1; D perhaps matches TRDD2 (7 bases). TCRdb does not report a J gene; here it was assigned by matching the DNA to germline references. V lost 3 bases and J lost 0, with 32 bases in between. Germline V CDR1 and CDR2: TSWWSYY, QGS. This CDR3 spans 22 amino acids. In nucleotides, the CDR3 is TGTGCTCTTGGGGACCCTTCCTTCTACTGGGAGATAGGGTCGTCGTACACCGATAAACTCATCTTT. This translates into CALGDPSFYWEIGSSYTDKLIF.

The CDR3 sequence: CACDLLGDKKPPSWDTRQMFF. Written as DNA, the CDR3 is TGTGCCTGTGACCTACTGGGGGATAAAAAACCCCCCTCCTGGGACACCCGACAGATGTTTTTC. V gene TRDV2 combines with J gene TRDJ3, with 11 bases fitting TRDD3. The J gene was not available in TCRdb and was assigned here by matching the DNA to germline segments. Germline values: CDR1 GEAIGNYY, CDR2 EKD. V trimming: 3 bases; J trimming: 0 bases; junction bases outside the gene matches: 12. The CDR3 length is 21 residues.

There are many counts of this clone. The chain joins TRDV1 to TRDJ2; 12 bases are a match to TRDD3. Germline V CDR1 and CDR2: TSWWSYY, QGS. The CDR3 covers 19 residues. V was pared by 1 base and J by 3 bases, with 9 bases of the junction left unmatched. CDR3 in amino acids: CALGEPSWGIRKMTAQLFF. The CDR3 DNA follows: TGTGCTCTTGGGGAACCCTCCTGGGGGATACGCAAGATGACAGCACAACTCTTCTTT.

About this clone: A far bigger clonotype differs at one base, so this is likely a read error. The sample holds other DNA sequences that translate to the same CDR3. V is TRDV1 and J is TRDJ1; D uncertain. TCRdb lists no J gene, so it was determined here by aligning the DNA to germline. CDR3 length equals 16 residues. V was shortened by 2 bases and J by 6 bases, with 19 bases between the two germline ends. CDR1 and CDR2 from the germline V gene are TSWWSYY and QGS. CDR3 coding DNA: TGTGCTCTTGGGGAAATGGGTGGAGGATCTCTCCATAAACTCATCTTT. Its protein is CALGEMGGGSLHKLIF.

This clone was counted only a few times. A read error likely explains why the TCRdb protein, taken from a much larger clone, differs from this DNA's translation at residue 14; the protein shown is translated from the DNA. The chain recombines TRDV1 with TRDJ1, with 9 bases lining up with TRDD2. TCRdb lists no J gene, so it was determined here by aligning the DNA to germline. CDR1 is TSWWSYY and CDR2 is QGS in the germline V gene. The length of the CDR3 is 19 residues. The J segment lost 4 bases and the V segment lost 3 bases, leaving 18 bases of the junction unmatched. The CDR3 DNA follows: TGTGCTCTTGGGGACCCTTCCTACCTTGTACTGGCTCCCATCGATAAACTCATCTTT. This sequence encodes CALGDPSYLVLAPIDKLIF.

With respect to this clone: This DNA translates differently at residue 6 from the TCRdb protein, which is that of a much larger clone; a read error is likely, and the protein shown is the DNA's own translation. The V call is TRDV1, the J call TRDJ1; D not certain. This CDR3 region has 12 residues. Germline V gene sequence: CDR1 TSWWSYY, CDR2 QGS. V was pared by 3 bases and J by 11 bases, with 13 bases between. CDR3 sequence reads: CALGEPQSRLIF. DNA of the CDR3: TGTGCTCTTGGGGAGCCCCAGAGTAGGCTCATCTTT.

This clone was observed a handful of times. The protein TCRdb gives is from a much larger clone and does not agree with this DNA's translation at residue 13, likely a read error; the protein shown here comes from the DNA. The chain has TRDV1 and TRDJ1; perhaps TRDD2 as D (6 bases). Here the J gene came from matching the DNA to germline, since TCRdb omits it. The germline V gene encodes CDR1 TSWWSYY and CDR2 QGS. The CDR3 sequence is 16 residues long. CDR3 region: CALGRRGISSSDRLIF. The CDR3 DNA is TGTGCTCTTGGGCGCCGAGGGATTTCTTCCTCCGATAGACTCATCTTT.

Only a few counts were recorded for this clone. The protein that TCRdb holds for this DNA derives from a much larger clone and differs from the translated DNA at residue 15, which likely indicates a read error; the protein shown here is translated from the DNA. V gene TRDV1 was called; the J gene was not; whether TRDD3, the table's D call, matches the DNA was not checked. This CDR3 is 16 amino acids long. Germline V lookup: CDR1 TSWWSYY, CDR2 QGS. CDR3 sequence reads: CALGPLGVEHTDKLTF. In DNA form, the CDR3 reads TGTGCTCTTGGCCCCCTGGGGGTTGAGCACACCGATAAACTCACCTTT.

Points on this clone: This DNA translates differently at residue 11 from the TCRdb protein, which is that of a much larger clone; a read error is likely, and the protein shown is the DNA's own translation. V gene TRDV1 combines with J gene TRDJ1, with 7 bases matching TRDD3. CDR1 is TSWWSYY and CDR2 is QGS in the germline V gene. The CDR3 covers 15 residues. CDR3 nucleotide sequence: TGTGCTCTTGGGCGTCGCCGTTGGGGGACCGGTAAACTCATCTTT. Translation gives CALGRRRWGTGKLIF.

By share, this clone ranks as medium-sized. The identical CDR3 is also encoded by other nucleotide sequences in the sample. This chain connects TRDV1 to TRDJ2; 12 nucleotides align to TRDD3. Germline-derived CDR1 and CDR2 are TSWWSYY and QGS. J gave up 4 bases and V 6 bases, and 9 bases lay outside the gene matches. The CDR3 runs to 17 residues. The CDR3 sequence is CALGFTGGYPPTAQLFF. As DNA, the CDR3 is TGTGCTCTTGGATTTACTGGGGGATACCCCCCGACAGCACAACTCTTCTTT.

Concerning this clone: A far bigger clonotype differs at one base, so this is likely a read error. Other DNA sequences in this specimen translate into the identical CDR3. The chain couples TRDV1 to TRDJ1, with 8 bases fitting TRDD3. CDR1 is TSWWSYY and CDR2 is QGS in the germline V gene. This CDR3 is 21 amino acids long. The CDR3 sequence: CALGELRTYNRTGGCTDKLIF. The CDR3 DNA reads TGTGCTCTTGGGGAACTAAGGACCTACAACCGAACTGGGGGTTGCACCGATAAACTCATCTTC.

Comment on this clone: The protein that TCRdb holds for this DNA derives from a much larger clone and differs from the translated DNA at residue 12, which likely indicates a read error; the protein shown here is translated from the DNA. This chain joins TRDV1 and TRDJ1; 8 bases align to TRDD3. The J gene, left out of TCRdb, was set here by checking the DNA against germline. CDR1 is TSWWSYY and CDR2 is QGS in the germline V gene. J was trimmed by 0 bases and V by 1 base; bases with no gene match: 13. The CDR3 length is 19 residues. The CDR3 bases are TGTGCTCTTGGGGAACGGTCCCTGTACTGGGGGCCACACACCGATAAACTCATCTTT. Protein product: CALGERSLYWGPHTDKLIF.

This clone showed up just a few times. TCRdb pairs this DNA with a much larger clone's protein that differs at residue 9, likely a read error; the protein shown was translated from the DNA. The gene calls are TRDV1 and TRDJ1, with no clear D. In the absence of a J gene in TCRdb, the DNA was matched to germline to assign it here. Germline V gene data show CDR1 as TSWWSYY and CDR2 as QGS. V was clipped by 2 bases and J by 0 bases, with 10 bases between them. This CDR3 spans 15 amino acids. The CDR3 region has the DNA TGTGCTCTTGGGGAAGGAAAGTGGCACACCGATAAACTCATCTTT. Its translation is CALGEGKWHTDKLIF.

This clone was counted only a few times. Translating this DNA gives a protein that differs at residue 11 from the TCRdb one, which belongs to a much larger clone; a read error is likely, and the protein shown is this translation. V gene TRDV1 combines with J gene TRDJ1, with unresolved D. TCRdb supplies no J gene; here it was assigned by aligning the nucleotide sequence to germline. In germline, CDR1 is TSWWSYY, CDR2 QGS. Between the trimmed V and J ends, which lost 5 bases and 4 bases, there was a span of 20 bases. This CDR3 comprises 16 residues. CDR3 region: CALGTMLPYRVDKLIF. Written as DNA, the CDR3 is TGTGCTCTTGGGACTATGCTGCCCTATCGTGTCGATAAACTCATCTTT.

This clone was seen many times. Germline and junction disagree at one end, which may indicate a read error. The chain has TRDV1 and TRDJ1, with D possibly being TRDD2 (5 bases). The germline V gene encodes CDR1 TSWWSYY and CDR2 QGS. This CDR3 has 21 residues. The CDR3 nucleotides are TGTGCTCTTGGGGAGCCTCGCCTTCTGGAAAGAGATTTGAGGTACACCGATAAACTCATCTTC. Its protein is CALGEPRLLERDLRYTDKLIF.

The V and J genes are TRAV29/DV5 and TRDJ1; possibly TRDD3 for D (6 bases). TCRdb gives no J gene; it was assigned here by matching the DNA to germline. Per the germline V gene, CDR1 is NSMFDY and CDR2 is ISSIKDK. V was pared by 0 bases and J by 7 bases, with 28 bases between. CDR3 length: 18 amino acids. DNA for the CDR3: TGTGCAGCAAGCGCATTCGTCATCCGCTGGGGATTCGGGGGTAAACTCATCTTT. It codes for CAASAFVIRWGFGGKLIF.

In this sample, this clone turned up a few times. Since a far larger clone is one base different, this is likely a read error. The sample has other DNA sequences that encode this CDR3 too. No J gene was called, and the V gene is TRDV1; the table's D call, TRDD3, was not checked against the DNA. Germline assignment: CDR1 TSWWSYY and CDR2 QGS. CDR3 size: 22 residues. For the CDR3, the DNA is TGTGCTCTTGGGGAACTTTCTTACCCCAAACTACTGGGGGACCCTAGGGTCGATAAGCTCATCTTT. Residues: CALGELSYPKLLGDPRVDKLIF.

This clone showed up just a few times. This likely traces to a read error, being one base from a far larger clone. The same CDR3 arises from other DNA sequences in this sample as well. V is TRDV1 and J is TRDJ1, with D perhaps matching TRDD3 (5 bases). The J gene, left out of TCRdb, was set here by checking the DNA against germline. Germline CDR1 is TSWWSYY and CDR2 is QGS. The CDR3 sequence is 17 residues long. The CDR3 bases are TGTGCCCTTGGGGCGCTACGACGGGCCCGCCTCACCGATAAACTCATCTTT. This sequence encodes CALGALRRARLTDKLIF.

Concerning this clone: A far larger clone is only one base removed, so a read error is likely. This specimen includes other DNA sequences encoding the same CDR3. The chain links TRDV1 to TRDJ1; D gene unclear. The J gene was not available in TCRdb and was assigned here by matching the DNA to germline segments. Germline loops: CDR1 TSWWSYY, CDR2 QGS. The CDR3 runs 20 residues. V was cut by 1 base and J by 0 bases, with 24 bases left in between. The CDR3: CALGEPATQVVMAYTDKLIF. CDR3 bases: TGTGCTCTTGGGGAACCTGCAACTCAGGTAGTGATGGCGTACACCGATAAACTCATCTTT.

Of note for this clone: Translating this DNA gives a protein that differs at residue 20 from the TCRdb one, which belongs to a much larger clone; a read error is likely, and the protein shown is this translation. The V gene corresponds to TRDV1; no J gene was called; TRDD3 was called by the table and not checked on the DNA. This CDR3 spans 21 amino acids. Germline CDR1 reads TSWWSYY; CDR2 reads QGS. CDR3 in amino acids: CALGEIRRVWAQLNQDGKLTF. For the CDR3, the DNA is TGTGCTCTTGGGGAAATTCGAAGAGTCTGGGCACAACTAAACCAGGACGGTAAACTCACCTTT.